This T cell receptor beta chain emerged from a study of identical twins (dated by TCRdb to 2016 to 2017). Regarding the complete study: To test whether fetal clonotypes persist, this study deep-sequenced TCR alpha and beta repertoires from monozygotic twins, from unrelated adults of various ages, and from cord blood. Replicate twin experiments were performed at different times using different library preparation protocols to rule out contamination.

To prepare the library, 5' RACE was applied. The data were produced on an Illumina HiSeq 2000. A universal primer binding site was added through template switching, and the final cDNA carried a unique molecular identifier so that TCR cDNA molecules could be counted accurately. Specific primers in the conserved constant-segment region were used to synthesize first-strand cDNA for the TCR alpha and beta chains. To control for contamination, every cDNA library carried two barcodes: a SMART-Mk sample barcode plus Illumina barcodes. Two successive PCR steps introduced TruSeq adapter sequences along with Illumina sample barcodes. The Illumina HiSeq platform was used with custom primers to sequence TCR alpha and beta cDNA libraries. In the paper's pipeline: MiGEC was used to process raw reads and extract unique molecular identifiers, and MiXCR was used to find CDR3 positions. For each individual, recombination models were inferred using an EM algorithm with the repgenHMM and IGoR tools. The analysis of shared clonotypes was done with the tcR package in R, with sharing normalized by the product of cloneset sizes. To study raw recombination free of thymic and clonal selection effects, out-of-frame nonproductive sequences were analyzed. Starting from the raw public reads, TCRdb applied fastp trimming at Q25, assembled clones with MiXCR and retained in-frame beta chains. One record per CDR3 amino acid sequence lists the most common genes and DNA. TCRdb's processing, not the authors' own work, is the source of the V and J calls. The sample table lists around 690,000 distinct CDR3 sequences, less than 25% of them with a count of one. Around 4.4% of the sample rests with the top ten.

What the research found in general, with its limitations: Invariant T cells such as MAIT and iNKT could partly confound zero-insertion analyses, although diverse VJ usage argued against such confounding for most clonotypes. Because the same donors could not be followed over many years, the conclusions depended on cross-sectional statistical analysis. Compared with coincidental sharing between unrelated individuals, out-of-frame TCR alpha sequences shared between twins had an excess of sequences with low generation probability. In beta out-of-frame sequences, excess twin sharing was weaker, because having fewer shared sequences lowered the signal-to-noise ratio. In monozygotic twins, out-of-frame TCR alpha sharing was systematically underestimated by recombination models, although the models agreed with sharing between unrelated individuals. Abundant cord blood beta clonotypes had fewer insertions, young adult naive repertoires showed a similar but weaker trend, and memory repertoires showed no such trend.

Only healthy Caucasian donors were included. Three pairs of female monozygotic twins, all aged roughly 18 to 29 years, were included in the twin cohort. The RNA used for TCR libraries was isolated from peripheral blood mononuclear cells. V is reduced by 5 bases and J by 13 bases, leaving a spacing of 9 bases between them. The CDR3 holds 9 amino acids from the cysteine to the phenylalanine. Just CDR3 DNA is preserved here, 27 bases in frame from base 1. The germline V gene sets CDR1 to SQVTM and CDR2 to ANQGSEA. In its sample, this clonotype was seen a few times. Its specific antigen is unknown. Per-base qualities were not stored, and no clone one base away is much larger. The sample was also linked to a second study, of T cells expressing NK-cell markers. Per that second paper: Three sorted T-cell subsets (CD3+CD56+NKG2C+, CD3+CD56+NKG2C- and CD3+CD56-NKG2C+) from 8 or 9 donors had their TCR beta-chain repertoires profiled. Of the eight sequenced donors, seven were found to be HCMV-seropositive and one was found to be HCMV-seronegative. In several experiments an anti-gammadeltaTCR antibody was added to restrict sorting to alphabetaTCR-expressing T cells. For about 6 donors, the dominant CD3+CD56+NKG2C+ clonotypes were among the top 10 CD8+ clonotypes and accounted for about 1.0-7.5% of CD8+ T cells. Those dominant clonotypes were again the most abundant among CD3+CD56-NKG2C+ cells in several donors, at roughly 25-65%. Whether the expanded NKG2C-expressing T cell clones were specific for HCMV antigens was left unclear. All eight donors whose samples were sequenced were randomly selected healthy volunteers, three of them men and five women. HCMV-specific IgG was detected in serum with a commercial ELISA kit to determine HCMV serostatus. For a handful of donors, unsorted PBMC were also used to sequence bulk peripheral blood T-cell repertoires. Reads were demultiplexed and grouped by UMI with MIGEC, and clonotypes were assembled and quantified with MiTCR. To remove erroneous sequences, TCR cDNA sequences were retained only when supported by two or more reads. The tcR package was used for downstream repertoire analysis, and clonotypes were matched between fractions using CDR3 nucleotide sequence together with V segment. VDJmatch was used to annotate antigen specificity against VDJdb, with one amino acid substitution in CDR3 allowed.

This TCR was recovered from a woman between 18 and 30 years old in good health. Sequencing was performed on PBMCs. The V gene is TRBV29-1 and the J gene is TRBJ2-1; the best D guess is TRBD1, with 5 bases matching. The nucleotides are TGCAGCGTTCCAGGGCTCCAGTTCTTC. Translated, this is CSVPGLQFF.